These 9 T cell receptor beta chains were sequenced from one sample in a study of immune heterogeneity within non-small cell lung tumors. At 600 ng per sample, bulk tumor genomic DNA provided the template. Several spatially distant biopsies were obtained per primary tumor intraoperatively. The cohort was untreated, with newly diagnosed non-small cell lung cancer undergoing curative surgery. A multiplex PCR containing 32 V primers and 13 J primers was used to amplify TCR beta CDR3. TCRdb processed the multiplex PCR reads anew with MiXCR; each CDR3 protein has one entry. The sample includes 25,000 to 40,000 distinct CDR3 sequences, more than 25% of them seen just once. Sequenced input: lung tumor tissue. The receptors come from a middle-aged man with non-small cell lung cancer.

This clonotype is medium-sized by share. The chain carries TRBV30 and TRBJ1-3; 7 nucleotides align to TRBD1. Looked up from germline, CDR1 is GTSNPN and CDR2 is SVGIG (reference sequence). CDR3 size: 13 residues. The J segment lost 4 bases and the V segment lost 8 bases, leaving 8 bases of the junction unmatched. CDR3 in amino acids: CAGYRGGGNTIYF. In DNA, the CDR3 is TGTGCCGGCTACAGGGGAGGAGGAAACACCATATATTTT.

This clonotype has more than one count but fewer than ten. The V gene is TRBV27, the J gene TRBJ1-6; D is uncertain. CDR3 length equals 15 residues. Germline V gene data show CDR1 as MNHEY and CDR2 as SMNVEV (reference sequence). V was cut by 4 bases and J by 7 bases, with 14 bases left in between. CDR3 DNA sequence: TGTGCCAGCAGTTCAAACCGGGGAATAAATTCACCCCTCCACTTT. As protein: CASSSNRGINSPLHF.

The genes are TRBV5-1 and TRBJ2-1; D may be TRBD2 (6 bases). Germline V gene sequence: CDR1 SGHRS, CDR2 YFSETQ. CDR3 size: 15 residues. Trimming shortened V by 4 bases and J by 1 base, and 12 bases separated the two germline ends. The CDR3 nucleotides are TGCGCCAGCAGCCCTGGCGGGATTTCCTACAATGAGCAGTTCTTC. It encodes CASSPGGISYNEQFF.

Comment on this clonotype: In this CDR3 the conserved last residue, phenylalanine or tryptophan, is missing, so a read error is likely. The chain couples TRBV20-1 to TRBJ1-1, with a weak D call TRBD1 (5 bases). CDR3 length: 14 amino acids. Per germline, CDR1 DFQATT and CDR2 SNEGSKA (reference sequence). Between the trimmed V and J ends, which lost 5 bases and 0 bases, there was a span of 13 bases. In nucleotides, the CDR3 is TGCAGTGCTCGCGAGGGACGGTTGAACACTGAAGCTTTCTCT. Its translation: CSAREGRLNTEAFS.

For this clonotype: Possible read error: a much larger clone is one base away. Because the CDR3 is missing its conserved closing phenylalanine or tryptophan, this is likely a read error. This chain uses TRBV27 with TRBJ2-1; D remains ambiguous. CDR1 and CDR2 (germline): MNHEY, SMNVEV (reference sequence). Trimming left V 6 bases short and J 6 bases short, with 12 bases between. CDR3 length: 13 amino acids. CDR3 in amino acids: CASRDLGLNEQFI. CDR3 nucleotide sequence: TGTGCCAGCAGAGATTTAGGGCTCAATGAGCAGTTCATC.

CDR3 nucleotide sequence: TGCGCCAGCAGCGTGTCGAGGACAGGAAGTTATGGCTACACCTTC. This translates into CASSVSRTGSYGYTF. The rearrangement links TRBV5-1 to TRBJ1-2; 7 positions agree with TRBD1. Germline V gene data show CDR1 as SGHRS and CDR2 as YFSETQ. The CDR3 consists of 15 residues. J was trimmed by 5 bases and V by 4 bases; bases with no gene match: 11.

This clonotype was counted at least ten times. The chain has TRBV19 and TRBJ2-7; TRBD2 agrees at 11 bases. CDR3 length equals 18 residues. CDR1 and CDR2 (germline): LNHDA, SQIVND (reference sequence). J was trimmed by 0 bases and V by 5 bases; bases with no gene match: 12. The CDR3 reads CASSANGAGLAGSYEQYF. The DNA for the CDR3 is TGTGCCAGTAGTGCGAATGGGGCCGGACTAGCGGGCTCCTACGAGCAGTACTTC.

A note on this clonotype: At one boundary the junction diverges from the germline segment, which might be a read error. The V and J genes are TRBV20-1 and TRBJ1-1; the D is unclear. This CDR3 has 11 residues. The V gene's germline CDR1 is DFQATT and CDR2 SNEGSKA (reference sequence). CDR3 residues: CTATENTAAFF. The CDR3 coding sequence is TGCACTGCAACAGAGAACACTGCAGCTTTCTTT.

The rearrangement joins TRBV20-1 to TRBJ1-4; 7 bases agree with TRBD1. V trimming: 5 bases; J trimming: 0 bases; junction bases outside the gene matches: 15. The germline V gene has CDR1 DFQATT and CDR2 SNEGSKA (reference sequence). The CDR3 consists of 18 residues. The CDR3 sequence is CSARKGGAGTATNEKLFF. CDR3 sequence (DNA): TGCAGTGCTCGAAAAGGGGGCGCCGGTACTGCAACTAATGAAAAACTGTTTTTT.